A selection of T cell receptor beta chains follows, all from one sample in a study of identical twins. Each CDR3 protein gets one entry after TCRdb re-called the 5' RACE reads with MiXCR. Of hundreds of thousands of distinct CDR3 sequences listed, about 9.4% are singletons. These records were also assigned to another study, of yellow fever vaccine responses in identical twins.

The sequenced material came from PBMCs. These receptors originate from a woman between 18 and 30 years old in good health. The CDR3 runs from the conserved cysteine through the conserved F or W. Fields, in order: J gene, D gene, V gene, clone size, CDR3 DNA, CDR3 protein. D genes are given only for firm matches. Clone size is given for some rows only: seen once, a few or many times, or a class if the clone is expanded.

TRBJ2-1 | NA | TRBV4-1 | many | TGCGCCAGCAGCCAAGATGAACAGGGTTACAATGAGCAGTTCTTC | CASSQDEQGYNEQFF
TRBJ2-7 | NA | TRBV27 | NA | TGTGCCAGCAGTTTATCCGGCCCGGGAGTCGGAGCCTACGAGCAGTACTTC | CASSLSGPGVGAYEQYF
TRBJ2-5 | TRBD2 | TRBV29-1 | many | TGCAGCGTGCAGACTAGCGGGAGCTACGAGACCCAGTACTTC | CSVQTSGSYETQYF
TRBJ2-7 | NA | TRBV28 | many | TGTGCCAGCAGTCCTGTTAGTGCCTACGAGCAGTACTTC | CASSPVSAYEQYF
TRBJ2-5 | TRBD2 | TRBV23-1 | NA | TGCGCCAGCAGTCAATCGAGTGGCAGCGGGGGCCGGGAGACCCAGTACTTC | CASSQSSGSGGRETQYF
TRBJ2-3 | NA | TRBV3-1 | NA | TGTGCCAGCAGCCAAGATCATCGCGCAGATACGCAGTATTTT | CASSQDHRADTQYF
TRBJ1-1 | NA | TRBV5-1 | many | TGCGCCAGCAGCTTGGCCCCCGACAAGAACACTGAAGCTTTCTTT | CASSLAPDKNTEAFF
TRBJ2-3 | NA | TRBV19 | few | TGTGCCAGTAGTATACAGACCGGACGCACAGATACGCAGTATTTT | CASSIQTGRTDTQYF
TRBJ2-2 | TRBD2 | TRBV3-1 | NA | TGTGCCACCAGCCGTAGCGGGGGGCACACCGGGGAGCTGTTTTTT | CATSRSGGHTGELFF
TRBJ2-7 | TRBD1 | TRBV5-1 | many | TGCGCCAGCAGCCCCCTCCCCCTGAGACAGGGGGACCACGAGCAGTACTTC | CASSPLPLRQGDHEQYF
TRBJ2-7 | TRBD2 | TRBV5-1 | NA | TGCGCCAGCAACTTGGGGGCTAGCGGGAGAAACGAGCAGTACTTC | CASNLGASGRNEQYF
TRBJ2-5 | NA | TRBV6-5 | NA | TGTGCCAGCAGTTACTCGAGTTATGAAGAGACCCAGTACTTC | CASSYSSYEETQYF
TRBJ1-1 | TRBD1 | TRBV12-3/TRBV12-4 | NA | TGTGCCAGCAGCTCCGGGACAGGGGTCACTGAAGCTTTCTTT | CASSSGTGVTEAFF
TRBJ2-3 | TRBD2 | TRBV20-1 | NA | TGCAGTGCTAGGTGGGAGGGTTCCGATACGCAGTATTTT | CSARWEGSDTQYF
TRBJ2-6 | NA | TRBV7-6 | many | TGTGCCAGCAGCTTATTTAACGGGGCCCCTAATTCCGGGGCCAACGTCCTGACTTTC | CASSLFNGAPNSGANVLTF
TRBJ2-1 | TRBD2 | TRBV9 | few | TGTGCCAGCAGCGCGATATCAGGACTAGCGGGGGGGGTTCCGGGCAATGAGCAGTTCTTC | CASSAISGLAGGVPGNEQFF
TRBJ1-5 | TRBD1 | TRBV7-2 | NA | TGTGCCAGCAGCTTCGCCGGGACAGCGAACAATCAGCCCCAGCATTTT | CASSFAGTANNQPQHF
TRBJ1-2 | TRBD1 | TRBV5-1 | NA | TGCGCCAGCAGCCCGGGGACAGACTCGGCTGGCTACACCTTC | CASSPGTDSAGYTF
TRBJ2-1 | NA | TRBV20-1 | many | TGCAGTGCTAGAGATCTCGTTTCTAGTGAGCAGTTCTTC | CSARDLVSSEQFF
TRBJ1-2 | NA | TRBV28 | NA | TGTGCCAGCAGTTTATCCAGGGGCGCTGGCTACACCTTC | CASSLSRGAGYTF
TRBJ2-5 | TRBD2 | TRBV29-1 | many | TGCAGCGTTCGGGGGGGCCAAGAGACCCAGTACTTC | CSVRGGQETQYF
TRBJ2-1 | TRBD1 | TRBV6-2/TRBV6-3 | NA | TGTGCCAGCAGTTACTCAGGACAGGACCCCTACAATGAGCAGTTCTTC | CASSYSGQDPYNEQFF
TRBJ2-5 | NA | TRBV20-1 | NA | TGCAGTGCGAGAGGCACAGGCGTTCGTACAGAGACCCAGTACTTC | CSARGTGVRTETQYF
TRBJ2-4 | NA | TRBV4-1 | many | TGCGCCAGCAGCCAAGTTAACCGGGACCGGGCCAAAAACATTCAGTACTTC | CASSQVNRDRAKNIQYF
TRBJ2-1 | NA | TRBV24-1 | many | TGTGCCACAGCTGTCGGGGGCCCTTCCTACAATGAGCAGTTCTTC | CATAVGGPSYNEQFF
TRBJ2-7 | NA | TRBV4-1 | NA | TGCGCCAGCAGCCCTCTTACAGTAATAGGGGGAGTGGTGTACGAGCAGTACTTC | CASSPLTVIGGVVYEQYF
TRBJ1-1 | NA | TRBV12-3/TRBV12-4 | few | TGTGCCAGCAGTTTCGGGATGAACACTGAAGCTTTCTTT | CASSFGMNTEAFF
TRBJ1-4 | NA | TRBV10-3 | few | TGTGCCATCAGTAAGGACAGCGCAACTAATGAAAAACTGTTTTTT | CAISKDSATNEKLFF
TRBJ1-6 | NA | TRBV9 | NA | TGTGCCAGCAGCGTAGCTGAGGGCGTTGGATCACCCCTCCACTTT | CASSVAEGVGSPLHF
TRBJ1-1 | NA | TRBV5-1 | many | TGCGCCAGCAGCTTAGATGGCCGGGGCACTGAAGCTTTCTTT | CASSLDGRGTEAFF
TRBJ2-7 | TRBD2 | TRBV6-1 | few | TGTGCCAGCAGCTTGGGACTAGCGGGGGGGCACGACGAGCAGTACTTC | CASSLGLAGGHDEQYF
TRBJ2-3 | TRBD1 | TRBV12-3/TRBV12-4 | NA | TGTGCCAGCGCCCGGACAGGGGTGGGGACAGATACGCAGTATTTT | CASARTGVGTDTQYF
TRBJ1-2 | TRBD1 | TRBV25-1 | NA | TGTGCCAGCAGTGAATATGGCATACCGGGACAGTATTCCTTC | CASSEYGIPGQYSF
TRBJ2-1 | TRBD2 | TRBV12-3/TRBV12-4 | many | TGTGCCAGCACCCCAAGCGGGGGTCTCTACAATGAGCAGTTCTTC | CASTPSGGLYNEQFF
TRBJ1-6 | TRBD1 | TRBV24-1 | NA | TGTCCCTCGACAGGGATGAATTCACCCCTCCACTTT | CPSTGMNSPLHF
TRBJ2-7 | TRBD1 | TRBV11-2 | NA | TGTGCCAGCAGCTTGGCTTCCGGGACAGCCGTCTACGAGCAGTACTTC | CASSLASGTAVYEQYF
TRBJ1-2 | TRBD1 | TRBV10-3 | NA | TGTGCCATCAGTGAAAGGGACAGGGGGCAAGGAGGCTACACCTTC | CAISERDRGQGGYTF
TRBJ2-3 | NA | TRBV12-3/TRBV12-4 | many | TGTGCCAGCAGTTTAAGGGGCAGAAATACGCAGTATTTT | CASSLRGRNTQYF
TRBJ1-1 | NA | TRBV28 | many | TGTGCCAGCGACAAAATAAACCGACAGACCATGAACACTGAAGCTTTCTTT | CASDKINRQTMNTEAFF
TRBJ1-5 | NA | TRBV20-1 | few | TGCAGTGCTAGGTATGGGATGAATAGCAATCAGCCCCAGCATTTT | CSARYGMNSNQPQHF
TRBJ2-5 | TRBD1 | TRBV4-1 | NA | TGCGCCAGCAGCGATCCCACAGGGGCCCGGGAGACCCAGTACTTC | CASSDPTGARETQYF
TRBJ2-7 | NA | TRBV28 | many | TGTGCCAGCCAGGACAACTACGAGCAGTACTTC | CASQDNYEQYF
TRBJ1-6 | NA | TRBV4-3 | few | TGCGCCAGCAGCCAACTCAGAAATTCACCCCTCCACTTT | CASSQLRNSPLHF
TRBJ2-3 | TRBD2 | TRBV7-2 | few | TGTGCCAGCAGCTTAGTAGCGGGGAGTGCTAGCACAGATACGCAGTATTTT | CASSLVAGSASTDTQYF
TRBJ1-2 | NA | TRBV12-3/TRBV12-4 | many | TGTGCCAGCAGTTTAGCAAACTATGGCTACACCTTC | CASSLANYGYTF
TRBJ2-5 | TRBD1 | TRBV10-3 | many | TGTGCCACCCGGGACAGGGAGGAAGAGACCCAGTACTTC | CATRDREEETQYF
TRBJ2-2 | NA | TRBV4-1 | NA | TGCGCCAGCAGCCGCCCCGCCGACAGATCCACCGGGGAGCTGTTTTTT | CASSRPADRSTGELFF
TRBJ2-7 | TRBD1 | TRBV9 | many | TGTGCCAGCAGCTTATCAGGGGGCGCCTCCTACGAGCAGTACTTC | CASSLSGGASYEQYF
TRBJ2-1 | NA | TRBV24-1 | NA | TGTGCCACCAGTGATCTCCGGGGGAGCCTGGTGGTCTACAATGAGCAGTTCTTC | CATSDLRGSLVVYNEQFF
TRBJ2-5 | NA | TRBV12-3/TRBV12-4 | NA | TGTGCCAGCAGTTACCCCCAGGACTGGTCCCAGGAGACCCAGTACTTC | CASSYPQDWSQETQYF
TRBJ2-7 | NA | TRBV18 | few | TGTGCCAGCTCACCACCGAGCCCTCACGAGCAGTACTTC | CASSPPSPHEQYF
TRBJ2-1 | NA | TRBV6-2/TRBV6-3 | few | TGTGCCAGCAGTTCCTCCCTTCGGACAAGCCTTAGCGGGCAGTTCTTC | CASSSSLRTSLSGQFF
TRBJ2-1 | TRBD1 | TRBV14 | NA | TGTGCCAGCAGCCAGTCGGGACAGGGGCGCTACAATGAGCAGTTCTTC | CASSQSGQGRYNEQFF
TRBJ2-1 | TRBD2 | TRBV7-2 | NA | TGTGCCAGCAGCCTCCTGGCGGGAGTGGGAGATGAGCAGTTCTTC | CASSLLAGVGDEQFF